Listed below are T cell receptor beta chains from one sample, sequenced in a study of graft-versus-host responses after intestinal transplantation. Measured with immunoSEQ multiplex PCR; TCRdb has only the in-frame clones, and not every one. This table holds over 80,000 clones, around 88% found once. Sequencing used PBMCs, obtained 255 days after intestinal transplant. The receptors derive from a human patient who received an intestinal transplant, so some T cells may come from the graft donor. Each CDR3 is given with its conserved first and last residue. The D gene is left open where the match is weak. Size is omitted from some rows. Given values are once, few, many or a class for expanded clones.

>.|11|TRBV10-2|TRBJ2-1|TRBD2
TGCGCCAGCACCGGGGGGGGGACTCAGTTCTTC
CASTGGGTQFF
>.|14|TRBV5-5|TRBJ1-1|.
TGTGCCAGCAGCTTGGCAGGGCCGAACACTGAAGCTTTCTTT
CASSLAGPNTEAFF
>.|15|TRBV28|TRBJ1-6|.
TGTGCCAGCAGTCCCTGGACACCTGATAATTCACCCCTCCACTTT
CASSPWTPDNSPLHF
>.|13|TRBV6-5|TRBJ1-6|.
TGTGCCAGCACTCAGGATCCGAATTCACCCCTCCACTTT
CASTQDPNSPLHF
>.|13|TRBV5-1|TRBJ2-7|.
TGCGCCAGCAGCTTGGCGGGGGACCCCCCACAGTACTTC
CASSLAGDPPQYF
>.|14|TRBV6-1|TRBJ2-3|TRBD1
TGTGCCAGCAGGACAGGACAGGGGAAGGTTACGCAGTATTTT
CASRTGQGKVTQYF
>.|16|TRBV6-4|TRBJ2-4|.
TGTGCCAGCAGTGATCAATTTCGGCTAGCCAAAAACATTCAGTACTTC
CASSDQFRLAKNIQYF
>.|13|TRBV5-1|TRBJ2-5|.
TGCGCCAGCAGCTTGAACATTGGAGAGACCCAGTACTTC
CASSLNIGETQYF
>once|15|TRBV9|TRBJ2-1|TRBD2
TGTGCCAGCAGCGGGACTAGCGGACGAAACAATGAGCAGTTCTTC
CASSGTSGRNNEQFF
>.|14|TRBV11-3|TRBJ1-1|TRBD1
TGTGCCAGCAGCTTAGGCGCACAGGGGCCTGAAGCTTTCTTT
CASSLGAQGPEAFF
>.|13|TRBV7-3|TRBJ1-1|.
TGTGCCAGCAGCTTGACGGAAAAGACTGAAGCTTTCTTT
CASSLTEKTEAFF